This passage covers 9 T cell receptor beta chains from one sample sequenced in a study of T cells after yellow fever vaccination. In TCRdb, the 5' RACE reads were re-called with MiXCR into one record per CDR3 protein. The table includes just under 600,000 distinct CDR3 sequences, about 14% detected once. The starting material was PBMCs, obtained on the day of the yellow fever booster vaccination. The origin of the receptors is a man younger than 40 who received the YFV17D yellow fever vaccine.

This chain links TRBV7-2 with TRBJ2-7; 7 bases align to TRBD2. This CDR3 has 15 amino acids. Per the germline V gene, CDR1 is SGHTA and CDR2 is FQGNSA. J lost 3 bases, V lost 1 base, and 6 bases had no gene match. The CDR3 region has the DNA TGTGCCAGCAGCTTAGTAGGAGGGGAGGGCTACGAGCAGTACTTC. Translated, it gives CASSLVGGEGYEQYF.

This chain links TRBV4-3 with TRBJ2-5, with 9 bases matching TRBD1. The CDR3 extends over 15 amino acids. Germline lookup yields CDR1 LGHNA and CDR2 YSLEER. The junction had 5 bases not matched to a gene; V was cut back by 2 bases and J by 4 bases. CDR3 in amino acids: CASSQMTGGVETQYF. CDR3 sequence (DNA): TGCGCCAGCAGCCAAATGACAGGGGGGGTAGAGACCCAGTACTTC.

There are a few counts of this clonotype. The chain is built from TRBV9 and TRBJ2-7; perhaps TRBD2 as D (6 bases). This CDR3 is 15 amino acids long. Trimming shortened V by 4 bases and J by 2 bases, and 16 bases separated the two germline ends. Germline lookup yields CDR1 SGDLS and CDR2 YYNGEE. CDR3 protein: CASSPRSGSTYEQYF. CDR3 nucleotides: TGTGCCAGCAGCCCCCGCTCCGGGAGCACCTACGAGCAGTACTTC.

This clonotype occurred a few times. The chain carries TRBV4-3 and TRBJ2-1; D is unclear. Per the germline V gene, CDR1 is LGHNA and CDR2 is YSLEER. V was pared by 0 bases and J by 8 bases, with 8 bases between. The CDR3 consists of 13 residues. The CDR3 DNA reads TGCGCCAGCAGCCAAGAGGTGGCCGATGAGCAGTTCTTC. This translates into CASSQEVADEQFF.

The table lists this clonotype with many counts. The chain carries TRBV20-1 and TRBJ2-3; 8 bases line up with TRBD1. V shed 3 bases and J 1 base; nucleotides not matched to a gene: 0. CDR1 is DFQATT, CDR2 SNEGSKA, per germline (reference sequence). The CDR3 runs to 13 residues. The CDR3 loop reads CSARTGGTDTQYF. CDR3 DNA: TGCAGTGCTAGGACAGGGGGCACAGATACGCAGTATTTT.

There are a few counts of this clonotype. At one end, the junction sequence differs from germline, possibly due to a read error. The J gene is TRBJ2-3, the V gene TRBV20-1; the D call may be TRBD1 or TRBD2 (6 bases each). CDR3 length equals 12 residues. Germline CDR1 reads DFQATT; CDR2 reads SNEGSKA (reference sequence). The CDR3 loop is CSARVGGPQASF. The CDR3 bases are TGCAGTGCTAGAGTTGGGGGGCCGCAAGCATCCTTT.

This clonotype was detected only a few times. In DNA, the CDR3 is TGCAGTGCAATCCGGGACACCTCCTACGAGCAGTACTTC. Translation gives CSAIRDTSYEQYF. V and J are TRBV20-1 and TRBJ2-7; possibly TRBD1 for D (6 bases). There are 13 residues in the CDR3. CDR1 and CDR2 from the germline V gene are DFQATT and SNEGSKA (reference sequence). V was trimmed by 6 bases and J by 0 bases, leaving 12 bases between them.

This clonotype appeared once. This chain connects TRBV4-2 to TRBJ2-7, with 12 bases aligning to TRBD2. Germline CDR1 LGHNA, CDR2 YNFKEQ. The CDR3 totals 21 residues. The J segment lost 2 bases and the V segment lost 5 bases, leaving 22 bases of the junction unmatched. The CDR3 here is CASSGWGGTPLLAGGTYEQYF. DNA of the CDR3: TGTGCCAGCAGCGGATGGGGGGGGACACCGTTACTAGCGGGAGGTACCTACGAGCAGTACTTC.

This clonotype has a handful of counts. The chain links TRBV6-2 or TRBV6-3 to TRBJ1-5, with D uncertain. V shed 6 bases and J shed 4 bases, with 13 bases lying between them. The CDR3 has 14 residues. Per the germline V gene, CDR1 is MNHEY and CDR2 is SVGEGT. CDR3 protein: CASRTTVPNQPQHF. In nucleotides, the CDR3 is TGTGCCAGCAGAACTACAGTACCAAATCAGCCCCAGCATTTT.